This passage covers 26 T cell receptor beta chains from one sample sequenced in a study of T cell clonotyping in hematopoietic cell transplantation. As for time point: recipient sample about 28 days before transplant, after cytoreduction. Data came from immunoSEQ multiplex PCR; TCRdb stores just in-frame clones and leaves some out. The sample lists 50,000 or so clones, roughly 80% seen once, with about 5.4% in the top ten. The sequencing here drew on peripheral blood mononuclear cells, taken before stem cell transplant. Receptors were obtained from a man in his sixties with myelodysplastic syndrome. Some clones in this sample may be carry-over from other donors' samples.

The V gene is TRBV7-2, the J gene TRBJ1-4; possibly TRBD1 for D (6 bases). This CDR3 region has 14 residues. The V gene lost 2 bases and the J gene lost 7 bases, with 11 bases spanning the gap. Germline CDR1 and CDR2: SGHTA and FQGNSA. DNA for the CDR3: TGTGCCAGCAGCTTACGGGGGGGGCTTGAAAAACTGTTTTTT. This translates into CASSLRGGLEKLFF.

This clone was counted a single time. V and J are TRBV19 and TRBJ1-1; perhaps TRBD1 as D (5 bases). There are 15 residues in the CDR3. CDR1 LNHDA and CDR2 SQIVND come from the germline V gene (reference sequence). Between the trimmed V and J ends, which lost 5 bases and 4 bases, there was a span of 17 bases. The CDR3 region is CASSPYRPEGTEAFF. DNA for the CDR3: TGTGCCAGTAGTCCCTACAGGCCGGAGGGCACTGAAGCTTTCTTT. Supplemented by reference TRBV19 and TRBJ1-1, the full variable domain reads DGGITQSPKYLFRKEGQNVTLSCEQNLNHDAMYWYRQDPGQGLRLIYYSQIVNDFQKGDIAEGYSVSREKKESFPLTVTSAQKNPTAFYLCASSPYRPEGTEAFFGQGTRLTVV.

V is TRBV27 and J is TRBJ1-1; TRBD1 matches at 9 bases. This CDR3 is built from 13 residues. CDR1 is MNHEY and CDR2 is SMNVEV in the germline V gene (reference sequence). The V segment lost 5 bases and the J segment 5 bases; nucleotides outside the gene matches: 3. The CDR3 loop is CASSGQGRTEAFF. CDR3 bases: TGTGCCAGCAGTGGACAGGGGAGAACTGAAGCTTTCTTT.

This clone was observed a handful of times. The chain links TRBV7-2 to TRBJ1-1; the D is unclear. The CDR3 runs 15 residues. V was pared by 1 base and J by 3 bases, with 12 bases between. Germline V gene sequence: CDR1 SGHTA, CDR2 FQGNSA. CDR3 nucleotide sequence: TGTGCCAGCAGCTTAGAATCTACGGCGGACACTGAAGCTTTCTTT. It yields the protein CASSLESTADTEAFF.

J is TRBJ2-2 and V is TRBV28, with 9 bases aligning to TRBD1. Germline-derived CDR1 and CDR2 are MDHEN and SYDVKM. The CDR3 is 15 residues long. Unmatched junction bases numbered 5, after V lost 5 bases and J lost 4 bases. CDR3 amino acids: CASSRGTGSTGELFF. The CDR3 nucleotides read TGTGCCAGCAGTAGAGGGACAGGGTCCACCGGGGAGCTGTTTTTT.

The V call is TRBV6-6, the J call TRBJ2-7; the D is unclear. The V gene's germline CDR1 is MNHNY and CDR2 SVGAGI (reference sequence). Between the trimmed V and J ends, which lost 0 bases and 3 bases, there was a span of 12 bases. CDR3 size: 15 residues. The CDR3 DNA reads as TGTGCCAGCAGTTACTCACGCACAGCCCACTACGAGCAGTACTTC. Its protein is CASSYSRTAHYEQYF.

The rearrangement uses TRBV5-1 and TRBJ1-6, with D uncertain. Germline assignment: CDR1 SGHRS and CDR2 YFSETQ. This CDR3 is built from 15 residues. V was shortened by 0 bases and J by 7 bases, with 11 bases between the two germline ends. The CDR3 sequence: CASSLDGLENSPLHF. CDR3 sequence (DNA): TGCGCCAGCAGCTTGGACGGTTTAGAGAATTCACCCCTCCACTTT.

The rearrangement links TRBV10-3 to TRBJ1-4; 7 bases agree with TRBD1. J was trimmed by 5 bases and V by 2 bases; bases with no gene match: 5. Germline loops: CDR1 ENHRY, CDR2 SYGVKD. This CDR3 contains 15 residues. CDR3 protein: CAISEHGTENEKLFF. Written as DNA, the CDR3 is TGTGCCATCAGTGAGCACGGGACAGAAAATGAAAAACTGTTTTTT.

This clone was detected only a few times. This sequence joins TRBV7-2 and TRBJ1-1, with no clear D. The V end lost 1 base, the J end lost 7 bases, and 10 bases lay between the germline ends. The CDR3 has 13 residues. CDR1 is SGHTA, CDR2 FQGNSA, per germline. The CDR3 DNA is TGTGCCAGCAGCTTAGGGGCCGCACTTGAAGCTTTCTTT. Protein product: CASSLGAALEAFF.

The CDR3 coding sequence is TGTGCCAGCAGCTACACCATCTTCGATAAGCGGGGGGGCGTTGAGCAGTTCTTC. Translating it yields CASSYTIFDKRGGVEQFF. The V gene is TRBV14, the J gene TRBJ2-1, with 10 bases lining up with TRBD2. Looked up from germline, CDR1 is SGHDN and CDR2 is FVKESK. CDR3 size: 18 residues. With 5 bases clipped from V and 9 bases from J, the junction kept 19 bases outside the gene matches.

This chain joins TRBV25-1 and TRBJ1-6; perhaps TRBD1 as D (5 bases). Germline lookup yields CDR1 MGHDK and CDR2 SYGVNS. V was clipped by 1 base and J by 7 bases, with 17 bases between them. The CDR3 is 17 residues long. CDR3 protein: CASSESRGVLGNSPLHF. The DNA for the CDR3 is TGTGCCAGCAGTGAATCTCGAGGGGTCCTGGGGAATTCACCCCTCCACTTT. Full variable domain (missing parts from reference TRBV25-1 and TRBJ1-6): EADIYQTPRYLVIGTGKKITLECSQTMGHDKMYWYQQDPGMELHLIHYSYGVNSTEKGDLSSESTVSRIRTEHFPLTLESARPSHTSQYLCASSESRGVLGNSPLHFGNGTRLTVT.

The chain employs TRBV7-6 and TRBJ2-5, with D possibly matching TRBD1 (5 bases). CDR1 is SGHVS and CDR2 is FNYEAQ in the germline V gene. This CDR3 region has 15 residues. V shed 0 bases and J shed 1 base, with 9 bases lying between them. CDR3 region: CASSLAGPTQETQYF. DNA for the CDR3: TGTGCCAGCAGCTTAGCGGGGCCAACCCAAGAGACCCAGTACTTC.

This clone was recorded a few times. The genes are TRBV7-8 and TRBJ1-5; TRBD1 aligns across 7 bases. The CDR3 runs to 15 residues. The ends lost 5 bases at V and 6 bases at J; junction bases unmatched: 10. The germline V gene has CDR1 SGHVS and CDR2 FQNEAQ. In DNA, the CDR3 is TGTGCCAGCAGCGAAGGAGACAGGGAAGGTCAGCCCCAGCATTTT. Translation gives CASSEGDREGQPQHF.

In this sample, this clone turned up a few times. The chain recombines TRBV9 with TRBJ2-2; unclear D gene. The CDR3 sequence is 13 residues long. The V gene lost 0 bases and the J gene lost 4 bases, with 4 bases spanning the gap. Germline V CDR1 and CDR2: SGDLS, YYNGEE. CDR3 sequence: CASSVVGTGELFF. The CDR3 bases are TGTGCCAGCAGCGTAGTAGGCACCGGGGAGCTGTTTTTT.

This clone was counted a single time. CDR3 protein: CASSQDGTGRETQYF. The CDR3 bases are TGCGCCAGCAGCCAAGATGGGACGGGGCGGGAGACCCAGTACTTC. The rearrangement links TRBV4-1 to TRBJ2-5; D may correspond to TRBD1 or TRBD2 (5 bases each). CDR3 length: 15 residues. CDR1 is MGHRA, CDR2 YSYEKL, per germline. Trimming took off 0 bases at V and 5 bases at J, with 13 bases between the two ends.

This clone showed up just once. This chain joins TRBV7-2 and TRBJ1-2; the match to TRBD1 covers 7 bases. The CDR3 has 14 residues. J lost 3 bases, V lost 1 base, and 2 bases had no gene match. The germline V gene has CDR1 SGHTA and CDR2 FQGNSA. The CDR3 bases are TGTGCCAGCAGCTTAGGGACAGGTGACTATGGCTACACCTTC. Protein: CASSLGTGDYGYTF. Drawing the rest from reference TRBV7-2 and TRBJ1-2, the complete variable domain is GAGVSQSPSNKVTEKGKDVELRCDPISGHTALYWYRQSLGQGLEFLIYFQGNSAPDKSGLPSDRFSAERTGGSVSTLTIQRTQQEDSAVYLCASSLGTGDYGYTFGSGTRLTVV.

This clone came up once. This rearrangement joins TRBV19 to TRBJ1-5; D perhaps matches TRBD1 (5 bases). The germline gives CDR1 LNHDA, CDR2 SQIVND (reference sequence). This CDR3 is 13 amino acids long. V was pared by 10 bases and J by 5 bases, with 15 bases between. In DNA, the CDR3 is TGTGCCATCCAGGGTAAGGGGTATCAGCCCCAGCATTTT. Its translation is CAIQGKGYQPQHF.

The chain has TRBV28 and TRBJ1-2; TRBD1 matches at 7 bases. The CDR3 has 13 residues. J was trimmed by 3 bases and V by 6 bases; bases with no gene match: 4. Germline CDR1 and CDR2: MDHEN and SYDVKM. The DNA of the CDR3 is TGTGCCAGCAGGTCCGGGACAGACTATGGCTACACCTTC. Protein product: CASRSGTDYGYTF.

The CDR3 spells CASSLLPRASYEQYF. The CDR3 coding sequence is TGCGCCAGCAGCCTTTTACCCAGGGCCTCCTACGAGCAGTACTTC. This rearrangement joins TRBV5-1 to TRBJ2-7; weak D call: TRBD1 (5 bases). Trimming shortened V by 4 bases and J by 0 bases, and 14 bases separated the two germline ends. Germline assignment: CDR1 SGHRS and CDR2 YFSETQ. The CDR3 runs to 15 residues.

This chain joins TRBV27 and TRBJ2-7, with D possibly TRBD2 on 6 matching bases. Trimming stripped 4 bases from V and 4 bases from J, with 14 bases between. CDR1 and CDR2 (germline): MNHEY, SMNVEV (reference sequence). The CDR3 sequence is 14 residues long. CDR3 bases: TGTGCCAGCAGTTCCCCGGGACGGGGGTACGAGCAGTACTTC. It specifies CASSSPGRGYEQYF.

The CDR3 region is CASSPGRDSAEQFF. CDR3 DNA sequence: TGTGCCAGCAGCCCCGGTCGCGACTCCGCCGAGCAGTTCTTC. This rearrangement joins TRBV7-3 to TRBJ2-1; D is ambiguous. CDR3 length equals 14 residues. Germline V gives CDR1 SGHTA, CDR2 FQGTGA. Trimming removed 5 bases from V and 10 bases from J, with 18 bases in between. The whole variable domain, remainder taken from reference TRBV7-3 and TRBJ2-1, is GAGVSQTPSNKVTEKGKYVELRCDPISGHTALYWYRQSLGQGPEFLIYFQGTGAADDSGLPNDRFFAVRPEGSVSTLKIQRTERGDSAVYLCASSPGRDSAEQFFGPGTRLTVL.

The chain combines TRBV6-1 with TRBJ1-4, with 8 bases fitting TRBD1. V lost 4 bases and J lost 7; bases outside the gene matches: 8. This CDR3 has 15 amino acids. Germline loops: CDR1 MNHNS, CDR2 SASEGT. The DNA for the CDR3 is TGTGCCAGCAGTGTAAGCAGGGGGCGGTCTGAAAAACTGTTTTTT. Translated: CASSVSRGRSEKLFF.

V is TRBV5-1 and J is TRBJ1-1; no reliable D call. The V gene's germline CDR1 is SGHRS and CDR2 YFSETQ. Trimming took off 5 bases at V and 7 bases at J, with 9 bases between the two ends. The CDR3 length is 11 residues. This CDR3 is CASRDDLEAFF. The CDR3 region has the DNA TGCGCCAGCAGGGACGACCTTGAAGCTTTCTTT.

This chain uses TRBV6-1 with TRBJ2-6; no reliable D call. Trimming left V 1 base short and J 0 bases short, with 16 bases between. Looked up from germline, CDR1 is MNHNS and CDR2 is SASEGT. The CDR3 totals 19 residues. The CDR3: CASSEGIGRFSSGANVLTF. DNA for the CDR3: TGTGCCAGCAGTGAAGGGATCGGCAGGTTCAGCTCTGGGGCCAACGTCCTGACTTTC.

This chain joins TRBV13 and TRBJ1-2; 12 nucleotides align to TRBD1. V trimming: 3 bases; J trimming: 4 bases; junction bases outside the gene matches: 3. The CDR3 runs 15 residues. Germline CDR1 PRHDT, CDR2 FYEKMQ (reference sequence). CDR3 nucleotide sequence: TGTGCCAGCAGCTTTATGGGACAGGGGGCCTATGGCTACACCTTC. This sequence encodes CASSFMGQGAYGYTF.

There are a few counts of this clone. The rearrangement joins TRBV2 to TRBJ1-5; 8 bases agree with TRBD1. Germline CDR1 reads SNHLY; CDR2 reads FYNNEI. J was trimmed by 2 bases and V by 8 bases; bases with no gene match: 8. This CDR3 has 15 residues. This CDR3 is CASLPDRVGNQPQHF. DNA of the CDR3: TGTGCCAGCCTCCCGGACAGGGTAGGCAATCAGCCCCAGCATTTT.